Shown below are 23 T cell receptor beta chains from a single sample sequenced in a study of tumor-infiltrating lymphocytes in primary liver carcinoma. Alongside blood RNA obtained from unsorted whole blood, germline DNA was also extracted. Total RNA amounting to 500 ng was the source from which TCR beta cDNA was made with a constant-region primer. Library construction for TCR beta comprised three nested multiplex PCR rounds performed with slightly modified ARM-PCR. With TRBV1-TRBV30 forward primers and a C-beta reverse primer, the first two PCR rounds were run for around 10 cycles each. Via MiXCR, TCRdb re-called the multiplex PCR reads, giving one row per CDR3 protein. This sample carries 180,000 or so distinct CDR3 sequences, around 60% of them seen once, and the ten largest clones take about 72%. The sample comprised peripheral blood. Receptors were obtained from a man aged 40-49 years with primary liver carcinoma and hepatitis B virus infection.

With respect to this clonotype: One end of the junction varies from germline; a read error may be responsible. The gene calls are TRBV12-3 or TRBV12-4 and TRBJ2-2, with 9 bases matching TRBD2. The CDR3 is made up of 20 amino acids. The CDR3 DNA sequence: TGTGCCTGCAGTTTTGGACTTAAGGGCGGGAGGGCTTCGAACACCGGGGAGCTGTTTTTT. It translates to CACSFGLKGGRASNTGELFF.

The chain links TRBV30 to TRBJ2-7, with TRBD1 matching over 12 bases. Germline V gene lookup returns CDR1 GTSNPN and CDR2 SVGIG (reference sequence). The CDR3 is 14 amino acids. Trimming cost V 5 bases and J 4 bases; bases outside gene matches: 6. The CDR3 is CAWAGTGGGYEQYF. The DNA of the CDR3 is TGTGCCTGGGCCGGGACAGGGGGCGGGTACGAGCAGTACTTC.

To note about this clonotype: This may come from a read error, since a much larger clone is one base off. V gene TRBV11-2 combines with J gene TRBJ2-1; D tentatively reads TRBD1 or TRBD2 (6 bases each). V shed 7 bases and J shed 0 bases, with 19 bases lying between them. Per the germline V gene, CDR1 is SGHAT and CDR2 is FQNNGV. The CDR3 contains 17 residues. CDR3 sequence reads: CASNSLGAGSSYNEQFF. Written as DNA, the CDR3 is TGTGCCAGCAACTCTCTGGGGGCGGGAAGCTCCTACAATGAGCAGTTCTTC.

The chain couples TRBV6-1 to TRBJ1-5; D not resolved. Between the trimmed V and J ends, which lost 4 bases and 2 bases, there was a span of 15 bases. The CDR3 consists of 16 residues. Per the germline V gene, CDR1 is MNHNS and CDR2 is SASEGT. The CDR3 bases are TGTGCCAGCAGTGTTGGTACAAACCCAGGCAATCAGCCCCAGCATTTT. Its translation: CASSVGTNPGNQPQHF.

Details on this clonotype: At one end, the junction sequence differs from germline, possibly due to a read error. The chain employs TRBV6-5 and TRBJ2-7; TRBD2 aligns across 10 bases. The CDR3 spans 15 residues. Germline V CDR1 and CDR2: MNHEY, SVGAGI. In DNA form, the CDR3 reads TGTGTCAGCAGTTCGGTAGCGGGAGGCCCCTACGAGCAGTACTTC. Amino acid sequence: CVSSSVAGGPYEQYF.

This clonotype was found once. The chain uses TRBV29-1 and TRBJ2-1; 7 nucleotides align to TRBD1. CDR1 is SQVTM and CDR2 is ANQGSEA in the germline V gene. This CDR3 is built from 14 residues. V gave up 5 bases and J gave up 4 bases; unmatched junction bases: 8. The CDR3 DNA reads as TGCAGCGTTAAGGGCCGGGGACAGTACAATGAGCAGTTCTTC. The encoded protein is CSVKGRGQYNEQFF.

This clonotype has only one observation. One junction end does not reproduce the germline sequence, and a read error may be involved. This chain joins TRBV11-1 and TRBJ2-1, with 11 bases fitting TRBD2. Germline V gene data show CDR1 as SGHAT and CDR2 as FQDESV (reference sequence). The CDR3 spans 16 residues. The CDR3 bases are TGTGCCAGCAGCTCCACCGGGACTAGCGGTTTAGATGAGCAACTCTTC. It specifies CASSSTGTSGLDEQLF.

This clonotype came up a few times. The V gene is TRBV29-1, the J gene TRBJ2-5; 9 bases match TRBD1. This CDR3 contains 13 residues. The J segment lost 5 bases and the V segment lost 7 bases, leaving 8 bases of the junction unmatched. Germline V gene sequence: CDR1 SQVTM, CDR2 ANQGSEA. The CDR3 DNA follows: TGCAGCGCAGACGCGGGACAGGGTGAGACCCAGTACTTC. This codes for CSADAGQGETQYF.

Note on this clonotype: This may be a read error: a much more frequent sequence differs by one nucleotide. The chain employs TRBV11-2 and TRBJ2-7; no clear D. This CDR3 region has 13 residues. Germline V CDR1 and CDR2: SGHAT, FQNNGV. V lost 2 bases and J 4 bases, leaving 9 bases between the germline ends. The CDR3 loop reads CASSLHEAYEQYF. DNA for the CDR3: TGTGCCAGCAGCTTACACGAAGCTTACGAGCAGTACTTC.

The sample holds a few counts of this clonotype. The chain links TRBV29-1 to TRBJ1-5; tentative D call: TRBD1 (6 bases). V lost 7 bases and J 3 bases, leaving 13 bases between the germline ends. The CDR3 contains 13 residues. Germline V gene sequence: CDR1 SQVTM, CDR2 ANQGSEA. CDR3 amino acids: CSARDNFNQPQHF. The DNA of the CDR3 is TGCAGCGCCCGGGACAACTTCAATCAGCCCCAGCATTTT. Together with reference TRBV29-1 and TRBJ1-5, the CDR3 gives the full variable domain: SAVISQKPSRDICQRGTSLTIQCQVDSQVTMMFWYRQQPGQSLTLIATANQGSEATYESGFVIDKFPISRPNLTFSTLTVSNMSPEDSSIYLCSARDNFNQPQHFGDGTRLSIL.

Points on this clonotype: The junction departs from germline at one end; a sequencing error may be responsible. The chain uses TRBV12-3 or TRBV12-4 and TRBJ2-7; perhaps TRBD1 as D (6 bases). This CDR3 is 15 amino acids long. CDR3 DNA: TGTGCCAGCAGCTCTAGCAGGGGAAGCTCCTACGAGCAGTATTTC. Amino acid sequence: CASSSSRGSSYEQYF.

Concerning this clonotype itself: At one end, the junction sequence differs from germline, possibly due to a read error. V gene TRBV12-3 or TRBV12-4 combines with J gene TRBJ2-2; TRBD1 matches at 9 bases. The CDR3 totals 17 residues. This CDR3 is CASCFTGGSLYTGELFF. The CDR3 DNA reads as TGTGCCAGCTGTTTTACAGGGGGCTCATTATACACCGGGGAGCTGTTTTTT.

On this clonotype: An end of the junction differs from the germline gene, which may be a read error. This chain uses TRBV13 with TRBJ2-1, with TRBD2 matching over 14 bases. CDR1 is PRHDT and CDR2 is FYEKMQ in the germline V gene (reference sequence). The CDR3 is made up of 14 amino acids. CDR3 loop: CASSLGGTSGSPIF. The CDR3, as DNA: TGTGCCAGCAGCTTAGGGGGGACTAGCGGGAGTCCTATCTTC.

The count of this clonotype is one. The rearrangement links TRBV7-9 to TRBJ1-6; 10 nucleotides agree with TRBD1. The germline gives CDR1 SEHNR, CDR2 FQNEAQ (reference sequence). CDR3 length: 15 amino acids. J lost 7 bases, V lost 3 bases, and 3 bases had no gene match. The CDR3, as DNA: TGTGCCAGCAGCTTGGGACAGGGGAGAAATTCACCCCTCCACTTT. Protein product: CASSLGQGRNSPLHF.

A word on this clonotype: This sequence may be a read error, since a much larger clone differs from it by one base. V is TRBV29-1 and J is TRBJ2-1; D is possibly TRBD1 (5 bases). Trimming took 1 base from V and 10 from J, leaving 11 bases between them. The CDR3 contains 12 residues. Germline CDR1 is SQVTM and CDR2 is ANQGSEA. CDR3 sequence: CSVEGTLKEQFF. The CDR3 DNA sequence: TGCAGCGTTGAAGGGACACTGAAGGAGCAGTTCTTC.

On this clonotype itself: The CDR3 ends on some other residue instead of the conserved phenylalanine or tryptophan, so this is likely a read error. This chain links TRBV11-2 with TRBJ2-1, with D uncertain. The CDR3 spans 15 residues. The germline CDR1 and CDR2 sequences are SGHAT and FQNNGV. CDR3: CASSLAAGAYNEQFS. The CDR3 bases are TGTGCCAGCAGCTTAGCGGCAGGAGCCTACAACGAGCAGTTCTCC.

Of note for this clonotype: This may be a read error: a much more frequent sequence differs by one nucleotide. The J gene is TRBJ2-5, the V gene TRBV11-2; either TRBD1 or TRBD2 may supply D (6 bases each). In germline, CDR1 is SGHAT, CDR2 FQNNGV. The CDR3 loop spans 14 amino acids. The chain's CDR3 is CASSFGGSQETQCF. CDR3 coding DNA: TGTGCCAGCAGCTTCGGGGGCAGCCAAGAGACCCAGTGCTTC.

Comment on this clonotype: This sequence may be a read error, since a much larger clone differs from it by one base. The chain employs TRBV6-5 and TRBJ2-3; 8 positions agree with TRBD1. Per the germline V gene, CDR1 is MNHEY and CDR2 is SVGAGI. This CDR3 is 16 amino acids long. CDR3 sequence reads: CASSYSGGDGTDMQYF. Here the CDR3 DNA reads TGTGCCAGCAGTTATTCAGGGGGCGATGGCACAGATATGCAGTATTTT.

Note on this clonotype: A much larger clone sits a single nucleotide away, making a read error possible. The chain links TRBV11-2 to TRBJ1-1; possible D gene TRBD1, 5 bases. Germline CDR1 and CDR2: SGHAT and FQNNGV. The CDR3 covers 13 residues. Here the CDR3 reads CASSLEPGTEASF. In DNA form, the CDR3 reads TGTGCCAGCAGCTTAGAGCCGGGGACTGAAGCTTCCTTT.

This chain uses TRBV29-1 with TRBJ2-3; 10 nucleotides align to TRBD2. The CDR3 contains 16 residues. The junction had 17 bases not matched to a gene; V was cut back by 7 bases and J by 7 bases. Germline lookup yields CDR1 SQVTM and CDR2 ANQGSEA. This CDR3 is CSADQSTSGNAYTQYF. For the CDR3, the DNA is TGCAGCGCCGATCAAAGTACTAGCGGGAACGCATATACGCAGTATTTT.

As concerns this clonotype: A much larger clone differs by one base, so this may be a read error. This chain connects TRBV11-2 to TRBJ1-2; TRBD1 matches 7 bases. The germline V gene has CDR1 SGHAT and CDR2 FQNNGV. This CDR3 spans 15 amino acids. J was trimmed by 4 bases and V by 5 bases; bases with no gene match: 10. The CDR3 loop reads CASSIVTGSAYGYTF. DNA of the CDR3: TGTGCCAGCAGCATAGTGACAGGGAGCGCCTATGGCTACACCTTC.

V is TRBV7-9 and J is TRBJ2-2; 13 nucleotides line up with TRBD2. V lost 5 bases and J lost 4; bases outside the gene matches: 16. This CDR3 contains 20 residues. Germline V CDR1 and CDR2: SEHNR, FQNEAQ (reference sequence). CDR3 sequence (DNA): TGTGCCAGCAGCCCTCCCTGTGGACTAGCGGGAGTCGAACGCACCGGGGAGCTGTTTTTT. It yields the protein CASSPPCGLAGVERTGELFF.

The V gene is TRBV6-6, the J gene TRBJ2-5; 8 nucleotides match TRBD1. After removal of 10 bases from V and 5 bases from J, the junction contained 30 bases not matched to a gene. The CDR3 sequence is 20 residues long. Per the germline V gene, CDR1 is MNHNY and CDR2 is SVGAGI (reference sequence). CDR3 in amino acids: CANTTDPGQGAGRPFETQYF. The CDR3 DNA sequence: TGTGCCAACACCACTGACCCAGGACAGGGAGCCGGTAGGCCTTTCGAGACCCAGTACTTC.